The next 22 T cell receptor beta chains were all read from a single sample in a study of blood T cell repertoires in COVID-19. Measured with immunoSEQ multiplex PCR; TCRdb has only the in-frame clones, and not every one. The sample holds roughly 100,000 clones; 84% are singletons and the top ten take over 10%. The specimen was peripheral blood. The receptors shown here come from a human donor in a cohort sampled during active or convalescent COVID-19.

The chain combines TRBV6-5 with TRBJ2-7; 9 bases fit TRBD1. Germline CDR1 reads MNHEY; CDR2 reads SVGAGI. J lost 3 bases, V lost 7 bases, and 10 bases had no gene match. This CDR3 is built from 15 residues. CDR3 in DNA: TGTGCCAGCACCCTAGGGGGGACAGGGAACTACGAGCAGTACTTC. This sequence encodes CASTLGGTGNYEQYF.

CDR3 protein: CASSYSAGGNQETQYF. The CDR3, as DNA: TGTGCCAGCAGTTACTCGGCAGGGGGCAACCAAGAGACCCAGTACTTC. The chain couples TRBV6-5 to TRBJ2-5; 8 bases fit TRBD1. Germline CDR1 reads MNHEY; CDR2 reads SVGAGI. V lost 0 bases to trimming and J lost 0 bases; unmatched junction nucleotides: 3. The CDR3 extends over 16 amino acids.

The chain has TRBV15 and TRBJ1-5; a weak D match, TRBD1 (6 bases). V gave up 0 bases and J gave up 6 bases, with 15 bases separating them. This CDR3 region has 16 residues. Germline lookup yields CDR1 LNHNV and CDR2 YYDKDF (reference sequence). Here the CDR3 reads CATSRDSGGGTQPQHF. CDR3 DNA: TGTGCCACCAGCAGAGATTCGGGGGGGGGCACTCAGCCCCAGCATTTT.

This chain connects TRBV5-1 to TRBJ1-5, with a possible D match to TRBD1 (6 bases). Germline values: CDR1 SGHRS, CDR2 YFSETQ. This CDR3 spans 15 amino acids. V lost 3 bases to trimming and J lost 7 bases, with 17 bases between them. The CDR3 DNA reads as TGCGCCAGCAGCTGGGCCTCCGGGGGGGGCCAGCCCCAGCATTTT. Translation gives CASSWASGGGQPQHF.

The V call is TRBV12-5, the J call TRBJ2-3, with 9 bases lining up with TRBD2. Trimming removed 5 bases from V and 2 bases from J; junction bases left unmatched: 5. Germline V gene sequence: CDR1 LGHNT, CDR2 FRNRAP. The CDR3 is made up of 15 amino acids. Here the CDR3 reads CASGDPGLATDTQYF. DNA for the CDR3: TGTGCTAGTGGTGACCCGGGACTAGCCACAGATACGCAGTATTTT.

The chain carries TRBV19 and TRBJ2-7, with a tentative D call TRBD2 (5 bases). The germline V gene encodes CDR1 LNHDA and CDR2 SQIVND (reference sequence). Trimming cost V 10 bases and J 9 bases, with 25 bases left between them. CDR3 length: 14 amino acids. The CDR3: CATKPGLMSHGQYF. Written as DNA, the CDR3 is TGTGCCACGAAACCAGGACTGATGTCACATGGGCAGTACTTC. Full variable domain (missing parts from reference TRBV19 and TRBJ2-7): DGGITQSPKYLFRKEGQNVTLSCEQNLNHDAMYWYRQDPGQGLRLIYYSQIVNDFQKGDIAEGYSVSREKKESFPLTVTSAQKNPTAFYLCATKPGLMSHGQYFGPGTRLTVT.

V gene TRBV7-9 combines with J gene TRBJ2-2, with D hard to call. This CDR3 region has 15 residues. V gave up 5 bases and J gave up 1 base, with 11 bases separating them. In germline, CDR1 is SEHNR, CDR2 FQNEAQ (reference sequence). This CDR3 reads CASSPAHGNTGELFF. The CDR3 DNA sequence: TGTGCCAGCAGCCCCGCCCACGGGAACACCGGGGAGCTGTTTTTT. Full variable domain (missing parts from reference TRBV7-9 and TRBJ2-2): DTGVSQNPRHKITKRGQNVTFRCDPISEHNRLYWYRQTLGQGPEFLTYFQNEAQLEKSRLLSDRFSAERPKGSFSTLEIQRTEQGDSAMYLCASSPAHGNTGELFFGEGSRLTVL.

The chain employs TRBV11-2 and TRBJ1-1; no firm D call. The V and J ends lost 1 base and 0 bases respectively, with 12 bases between them. Germline V gene sequence: CDR1 SGHAT, CDR2 FQNNGV. The CDR3 runs 16 residues. CDR3 amino acids: CASSLAFGGMNTEAFF. The CDR3 nucleotides read TGTGCCAGCAGCTTAGCGTTCGGCGGCATGAACACTGAAGCTTTCTTT.

The V and J genes are TRBV19 and TRBJ2-4; 7 bases align to TRBD1. Germline loops: CDR1 LNHDA, CDR2 SQIVND (reference sequence). V dropped 6 bases and J dropped 2; count of bases not matched to a gene: 4. This CDR3 contains 14 residues. The chain's CDR3 is CASRGTVPKNIQYF. CDR3 nucleotides: TGTGCCAGTAGGGGGACAGTCCCCAAAAACATTCAGTACTTC.

This chain connects TRBV3-1 (or the pseudogene TRBV3-2) to TRBJ2-4; TRBD1 aligns across 9 bases. V was clipped by 1 base and J by 0 bases; unmatched bases: 1. The CDR3 totals 16 residues. Germline V lookup: CDR1 LGHDT, CDR2 YNNKEL (reference sequence). The CDR3 here is CASSQGGQGAKNIQYF. The CDR3, as DNA: TGTGCCAGCAGCCAAGGGGGACAGGGAGCCAAAAACATTCAGTACTTC.

The V and J genes are TRBV6-5 and TRBJ1-2; D ambiguous. The CDR3 is 14 amino acids. Looked up from germline, CDR1 is MNHEY and CDR2 is SVGAGI. With 1 base removed from V and 3 bases from J, the gap between germline ends came to 9 bases. The CDR3 DNA reads as TGTGCCAGCAGTTACTGGGAGGAGGACTATGGCTACACCTTC. As protein: CASSYWEEDYGYTF.

The chain is built from TRBV7-3 and TRBJ1-2, with D hard to call. This CDR3 spans 15 amino acids. V was trimmed by 5 bases and J by 4 bases, leaving 17 bases between them. Germline CDR1 reads SGHTA; CDR2 reads FQGTGA. CDR3 residues: CASSPAAGNVYGYTF. CDR3 sequence (DNA): TGTGCCAGCAGCCCCGCGGCCGGTAATGTCTATGGCTACACCTTC.

This clone occurred once. The DNA for the CDR3 is TGTGCCAGCAGCTCCAGGGGGCTGAACACTGAAGCTTTCTTT. The encoded protein is CASSSRGLNTEAFF. This rearrangement joins TRBV5-4 to TRBJ1-1; 8 positions agree with TRBD1. The CDR3 length is 14 residues. Looked up from germline, CDR1 is SGHNT and CDR2 is YYREEE (reference sequence). After removal of 3 bases from V and 0 bases from J, the junction contained 1 base not matched to a gene.

The table lists this clone with a count of one. This rearrangement joins TRBV6-5 to TRBJ1-2; the D gene is possibly TRBD1 (5 bases). V was cut by 6 bases and J by 4 bases, with 12 bases left in between. This CDR3 region has 13 residues. Germline CDR1 reads MNHEY; CDR2 reads SVGAGI. The DNA for the CDR3 is TGTGCCAGCAGGAAGGGGCCCTCCTATGGCTACACCTTC. It translates to CASRKGPSYGYTF.

This chain uses TRBV7-9 with TRBJ1-6; tentative D call: TRBD1 (6 bases). This CDR3 has 18 residues. Germline CDR1 is SEHNR and CDR2 is FQNEAQ (reference sequence). V was clipped by 3 bases and J by 0 bases, with 15 bases between them. The CDR3: CASSFDPGQSSYNSPLHF. In DNA form, the CDR3 reads TGTGCCAGCAGCTTCGACCCGGGACAAAGCTCCTATAATTCACCCCTCCACTTT.

V usage is TRBV5-6 and J usage is TRBJ2-4; D is uncertain. Deletions cut 7 bases from V and 0 bases from J, with 11 bases between. This CDR3 is built from 14 residues. CDR1 and CDR2 (germline): SGHDT, YYEEEE. This CDR3 reads CASSQVIAKNIQYF. CDR3 nucleotide sequence: TGTGCCAGCTCCCAGGTGATAGCCAAAAACATTCAGTACTTC.

The gene calls are TRBV6-5 and TRBJ1-4; no reliable D call. The length of the CDR3 is 16 residues. V was pared by 2 bases and J by 7 bases, with 17 bases between. Per the germline V gene, CDR1 is MNHEY and CDR2 is SVGAGI. The CDR3 DNA sequence: TGTGCCAGCAGTTACGGGAGTCCCCCCGGAGGTGAAAAACTGTTTTTT. It codes for CASSYGSPPGGEKLFF.

The rearrangement uses TRBV10-3 and TRBJ2-1, with a possible D match to TRBD1 (6 bases). The V end was cut by 6 bases, the J end by 3 bases, with 9 bases between. Germline CDR1 and CDR2: ENHRY and SYGVKD. The CDR3 runs to 13 residues. This CDR3 reads CAISSDSYNEQFF. The CDR3 DNA reads as TGTGCCATCAGCTCGGACAGCTACAATGAGCAGTTCTTC.

This chain uses TRBV6-2 or TRBV6-3 with TRBJ2-7; D gene uncertain. This CDR3 has 13 residues. V was clipped by 0 bases and J by 3 bases, with 6 bases between them. In germline, CDR1 is MNHEY, CDR2 SVGEGT. The chain's CDR3 is CASSYSSSYEQYF. CDR3 nucleotides: TGTGCCAGCAGTTACTCGTCCAGCTACGAGCAGTACTTC.

V is TRBV5-4 and J is TRBJ1-5; D remains unclear. The CDR3 extends over 12 amino acids. The germline V and J ends were trimmed by 4 bases and 9 bases, with 11 bases remaining between them. CDR1 and CDR2 from the germline V gene are SGHNT and YYREEE (reference sequence). The CDR3 nucleotides read TGTGCCAGCAGCCACGGGGTCGGGCCCCAGCATTTT. This codes for CASSHGVGPQHF.

The V gene is TRBV6-5, the J gene TRBJ1-2; 11 bases are a match to TRBD1. Germline-derived CDR1 and CDR2 are MNHEY and SVGAGI. The ends lost 8 bases at V and 6 bases at J; junction bases unmatched: 5. This CDR3 region has 13 residues. In DNA form, the CDR3 reads TGTGCCAGCCGGACAGGGGGCGTTGATGGCTACACCTTC. It encodes CASRTGGVDGYTF.

The chain joins TRBV3-1 (or the pseudogene TRBV3-2) to TRBJ2-5; D may be TRBD2 (6 bases). Trimming stripped 8 bases from V and 9 bases from J, with 19 bases between. The V gene's germline CDR1 is LGHDT and CDR2 YNNKEL (reference sequence). This CDR3 is 13 amino acids long. In nucleotides, the CDR3 is TGTGCCAGCGGGTTTCAGGGAGGAGAAGCCCAGTACTTC. Amino acid sequence: CASGFQGGEAQYF.